The present entry profiles one T cell receptor beta chain with its context. With random hexamers, roughly 0.5 to 1 ug RNA was reverse transcribed. With immunoSEQ multiplex PCR, TCR beta CDR3 was amplified across 54 Vbeta and 13 Jbeta. TCRdb ran MiXCR on the immunoSEQ multiplex PCR reads and lists one entry per CDR3 protein. The data hold roughly 200,000 distinct CDR3 sequences, with 90% to 96% observed a single time. The data originate from a study of CD8 T cells in Susac syndrome. The J segment lost 2 bases and the V segment lost 0 bases, leaving 3 bases of the junction unmatched. CDR1 and CDR2 from the germline V gene are DFQATT and SNEGSKA (reference sequence). The CDR3 spans 16 residues.

The sample taken for sequencing was CD4+ T cells from PBMCs. The receptor was derived from a human donor with multiple sclerosis. This chain connects TRBV20-1 to TRBJ2-3; 12 nucleotides line up with TRBD2. The CDR3, as DNA: TGCAGTGCTAGAGACTCTAGCGGGGGGGTCACAGATACGCAGTATTTT. As protein: CSARDSSGGVTDTQYF.